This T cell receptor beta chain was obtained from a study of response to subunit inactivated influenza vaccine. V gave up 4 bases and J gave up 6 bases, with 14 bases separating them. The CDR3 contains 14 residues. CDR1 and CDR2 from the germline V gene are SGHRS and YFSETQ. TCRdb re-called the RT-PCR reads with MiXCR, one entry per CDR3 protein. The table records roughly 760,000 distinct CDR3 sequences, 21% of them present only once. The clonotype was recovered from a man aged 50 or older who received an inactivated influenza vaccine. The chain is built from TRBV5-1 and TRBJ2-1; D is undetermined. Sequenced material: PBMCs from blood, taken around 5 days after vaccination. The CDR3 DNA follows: TGCGCCAGCAGCCCCGGCCCCCTGACCAATGAGCAGTTCTTC. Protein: CASSPGPLTNEQFF.